The 8 T cell receptor beta chains below all came from one sample that was sequenced in a study of tissue T cells after allogeneic stem cell transplantation. Time point in this sample: mouse harvest day 14 after allogeneic transplant. Mouse grafts combined 10^7 T-cell-depleted bone marrow cells with 10^6 splenic CD5+ T cells. Produced via immunoSEQ multiplex PCR; TCRdb's table is partial and in-frame only. The sample records under 8,000 clones, around a third being singletons. Specimen: skin. These receptors were obtained from a female BALB/c mouse given C57BL/6 T cells with graft-versus-host disease after an allogeneic hematopoietic cell transplant.

By sample fraction, this clone is large. Here the gene names and germline are mouse. The read ends 1 residue early relative to the CDR3; the germline J gene fills the gap. This chain connects TRBV4 to TRBJ2-7; 10 bases line up with TRBD2. There are 15 residues in the CDR3. With 3 bases clipped from V and 4 bases from J, the junction kept 6 bases outside the gene matches. CDR1 and CDR2 from the germline V gene are LGHDT and YNNKQL (reference sequence). The part of the CDR3 DNA that was read is TGTGCCAGCAGCTATCTCTGGGGGGGCGCTTATGAACAGTAC. It codes for CASSYLWGGAYEQY. The whole CDR3 sequence reads CASSYLWGGAYEQYF.

Concerning this clone: The listed genes are named as in mouse. The CDR3 end falls 1 residue outside the read, so it is completed with the germline J gene. The chain recombines TRBV1 with TRBJ1-5; the D gene is possibly TRBD1 (5 bases). The CDR3 loop spans 15 amino acids. Germline CDR1 NSQYPW, CDR2 LRSPGD (reference sequence). Trimming stripped 3 bases from V and 0 bases from J, with 9 bases between. CDR3 DNA, as far as it was read: TGCACCTGCAGTGCGCGACAGAATAACAACCAGGCTCCGCTT. This encodes CTCSARQNNNQAPL. The whole CDR3 sequence reads CTCSARQNNNQAPLF.

This clone is medium-sized (0.01 to 0.1%) in the sample. Gene labels here are mouse ones. The read ends 1 residue early relative to the CDR3; the germline J gene fills the gap. The chain recombines TRBV13-3 with TRBJ1-2; the D gene is possibly TRBD1 (6 bases). This CDR3 is built from 14 residues. With 2 bases removed from V and 2 bases from J, the gap between germline ends came to 10 bases. The V gene's germline CDR1 is NNHDY and CDR2 SYVADS. CDR3 loop: CASSERGMNSDYTF. The sequenced part of the CDR3 DNA is TGTGCCAGCAGTGAAAGGGGGATGAACTCCGACTACACC.

Comments on this clone: The gene symbols are mouse symbols. The DNA ends 1 residue before the CDR3 does, and the rest of the CDR3 is filled in from the germline J gene. The chain combines TRBV13-2 with TRBJ1-5; D is possibly TRBD1 (5 bases). V was pared by 0 bases and J by 3 bases, with 7 bases between. The CDR3 is 14 amino acids. CDR1 is NNHNN, CDR2 SYGAGS, per germline (reference sequence). The sequenced CDR3 bases are TGTGCCAGCGGTGATGCCAGGGTCAACCAGGCTCCGCTT. It yields the protein CASGDARVNQAPL. The CDR3 as a whole reads CASGDARVNQAPLF.

As regards this clone: Gene and germline names: mouse. Read sequence stops 1 residue before the CDR3 end, and the germline J gene provides the missing end. V and J are TRBV4 and TRBJ2-7, with 10 bases aligning to TRBD2. CDR3 length: 14 residues. V dropped 5 bases and J dropped 3; count of bases not matched to a gene: 4. Looked up from germline, CDR1 is LGHDT and CDR2 is YNNKQL (reference sequence). The CDR3 DNA, read in part, is TGTGCCAGCAGCCAGGGACTGGGGTACTATGAACAGTAC. It is translated as CASSQGLGYYEQY. The entire CDR3 is CASSQGLGYYEQYF.

About this clone itself: The gene names given are mouse names. The DNA ends 1 residue before the CDR3 does, and the rest of the CDR3 is filled in from the germline J gene. This chain uses TRBV5 with TRBJ1-6; D may be TRBD1 (6 bases). TRBJ1-6 is designated an ORF whose function remains uncertain. CDR3 length: 14 residues. From germline, CDR1 is LGHNA and CDR2 YNLKQL (reference sequence). V was cut by 6 bases and J by 6 bases, with 12 bases left in between. CDR3 DNA (partial): TGTGCCAGCAGTCCTTGGGGGGCTAATTCGCCCCTCTAC. Its protein is CASSPWGANSPLY. The full CDR3 sequence reads CASSPWGANSPLYF.

Notes on this clone: Gene names are the mouse ones. The read stops 1 residue short of the end of the CDR3; the missing end is completed from the germline J gene. V is TRBV26 and J is TRBJ2-3; the D is unclear. Germline CDR1 is KGHPV and CDR2 is FQNQEV (reference sequence). Trimming shortened V by 6 bases and J by 0 bases, and 4 bases separated the two germline ends. This CDR3 contains 12 residues. CDR3 protein: CASRDSAETLYF. Incomplete CDR3 DNA: TGTGCCAGCAGGGACAGTGCAGAAACGCTGTAT.

In the case of this clone: Gene names denote mouse genes. The sequence runs out 1 residue before the end of the CDR3; the remainder is reconstructed from the germline J gene. This chain connects TRBV26 to TRBJ2-7; D is undetermined. Germline V gives CDR1 KGHPV, CDR2 FQNQEV (reference sequence). The length of the CDR3 is 11 residues. The V end lost 3 bases, the J end lost 3 bases, and 3 bases lay between the germline ends. The part of the CDR3 DNA that was read is TGTGCCAGCAGTCTTGACTATGAACAGTAC. The encoded protein is CASSLDYEQY. The entire CDR3 is CASSLDYEQYF.